Listed below are T cell receptor beta chains from one sample, sequenced in a study of shared clonotypes between healthy human individuals. The method was immunoSEQ multiplex PCR; TCRdb's version includes in-frame clones alone and lacks a portion of them. This sample yields some 2,400,000 clones, of which almost 96% are seen a single time; roughly 0.13% belongs to the top ten. Sequencing was done on a sample of naive CD4+ T cells sorted from blood. The receptors shown here come from a man aged 18 to 29 in good health. The CDR3 runs from the conserved cysteine through the conserved F or W. A D gene is named only where the DNA matches it firmly. The listing skips clone size in some rows; elsewhere it reads once, few, many or a size class.

TRBV7-9	.	TRBJ1-1	TRBD1	TGTGCCAGCAACCCCCCGGACAGGGGGTTCATGAACACTGAAGCTTTCTTT	CASNPPDRGFMNTEAFF
TRBV30	.	TRBJ1-1	.	TGTGCCTGGACCGACAGCAACACTGAAGCTTTCTTT	CAWTDSNTEAFF
TRBV5-1	.	TRBJ2-5	.	TGCGCCAGCAGCTCCGGGTCGTACCAAGAGACCCAGTACTTC	CASSSGSYQETQYF
TRBV6-4	.	TRBJ1-1	TRBD1	TGTGCCAGCAGTGCCTCCGACAGGGGTGAAAACACTGAAGCTTTCTTT	CASSASDRGENTEAFF
TRBV7-5	.	TRBJ1-1	.	TGTGCCAGAAGTACCCGAGACACTGAAGCTTTCTTT	CARSTRDTEAFF
TRBV19	.	TRBJ1-5	.	TGTGCCAGTAGTATAGTCGCAGGTCCTACATATAGCAATCAGCCCCAGCATTTT	CASSIVAGPTYSNQPQHF
TRBV28	.	TRBJ1-6	TRBD1	TGTGCCAGCAGTTCCCTGGGACAGGTGAAACCAGATTCACCCCTCCACTTT	CASSSLGQVKPDSPLHF
TRBV10-2	.	TRBJ2-7	TRBD2	TGCGCCAGCCTGAGTGTCCCCGGGACTAGCGGCTCCTACGAGCAGTACTTC	CASLSVPGTSGSYEQYF
TRBV7-3	.	TRBJ1-5	.	TGTGCCAGCAGCTTAGACACGAAGCAGCCCCAGCATTTT	CASSLDTKQPQHF
TRBV9	.	TRBJ1-3	.	TGTGCCAGCAGCGTATTCAGGGAATCTGGAAACACCATATATTTT	CASSVFRESGNTIYF
TRBV5-4	.	TRBJ2-3	TRBD1	TGTGCCAGCAGCCGACAGGGGAGCACAGATACGCAGTATTTT	CASSRQGSTDTQYF
TRBV28	.	TRBJ2-3	TRBD1	TGTGCCAGCAGTTCCCGACAGGGGGGGGATACGCAGTATTTT	CASSSRQGGDTQYF
TRBV19	.	TRBJ1-5	.	TGTGCCAGTAGTATAGATACGGGTCGGACGGGTCAGCCCCAGCATTTT	CASSIDTGRTGQPQHF
TRBV7-9	.	TRBJ2-3	.	TGTGCCAGCAGCTTAGCAGGCCCCGATACGCAGTATTTT	CASSLAGPDTQYF
TRBV5-1	.	TRBJ1-2	TRBD1	TGCGCCAGCGGGACAGAGATTAACTATGGCTACACCTTC	CASGTEINYGYTF
TRBV5-1	.	TRBJ2-2	.	TGCGCCAGCAGTCAAGAGGGCAACACGAACACCGGGGAGCTGTTTTTT	CASSQEGNTNTGELFF
TRBV7-2	.	TRBJ2-5	.	TGTGCCAGCAGCCCGACCTTTAATCGCGGGCCAGAGACCCAGTACTTC	CASSPTFNRGPETQYF
TRBV14	.	TRBJ2-2	TRBD1	TGTGCCAGCAGCCACCTTCCGAAGTTAACCGCGGGACAGGGCAACACCGGGGAGCTGTTTTTT	CASSHLPKLTAGQGNTGELFF
TRBV5-4	.	TRBJ1-1	TRBD1	TGTGCCAGCAGCTTCATCAGGTCTTATCTTCGGGACAGGAACACTGAAGCTTTCTTT	CASSFIRSYLRDRNTEAFF
TRBV20-1	.	TRBJ2-3	.	TGCAGTGCTAGGGATTTTTTGGAGTATTTT	CSARDFLEYF
TRBV2	.	TRBJ2-2	TRBD1	TGTGCCAGCAGAGGCAGGGGGCGTAGCACCGGGGAGCTGTTTTTT	CASRGRGRSTGELFF
TRBV13	.	TRBJ2-7	.	TGTGCCAGCAGGGACCCCGTTTGGGACACGATCTACGAGCAGTACTTC	CASRDPVWDTIYEQYF
TRBV7-8	.	TRBJ1-1	.	TGTGCCACCGGGCCGCTGGAAACTGAAGCTTTCTTT	CATGPLETEAFF
TRBV4-1	.	TRBJ2-3	TRBD2	TGCGCCAGCAGCCAAGATATCGCTAGCGGCCCCAGGGGCACAGATACGCAGTATTTT	CASSQDIASGPRGTDTQYF
TRBV6-5	.	TRBJ2-4	TRBD1	TGTGCCAGCAGTCGAGGGGGCGTCGAAAACATTCAGTACTTC	CASSRGGVENIQYF
TRBV7-8	.	TRBJ2-7	TRBD1	TGTGCCAGCAGCTTAGGCCGGGACAGGGCCTACTACGAGCAGTACTTC	CASSLGRDRAYYEQYF
TRBV4-1	.	TRBJ2-2	TRBD1	TGCGCCAGCAGCCAAGGAATGGGACAGGGATCCGGGGAGCTGTTTTTT	CASSQGMGQGSGELFF
TRBV11-3	.	TRBJ2-1	.	TGTGCCAGCAGCGAGGAGAGCGGGCGAGGGGGCGAGCAGTTCTTC	CASSEESGRGGEQFF
TRBV6-6	.	TRBJ1-2	TRBD1	TGTGCCGCTCATAAGGGGGCGGGGTATGGCTACACCTTC	CAAHKGAGYGYTF
TRBV30	.	TRBJ1-2	.	TGTGCCTGGAGTGTTTTAGGGGTAGGCGGCTACACCTTC	CAWSVLGVGGYTF
TRBV25-1	.	TRBJ1-1	.	TGTGCCAGCAGTGGAGGGGGCACTGAAGCTTTCTTT	CASSGGGTEAFF
TRBV11-3	.	TRBJ2-2	.	TGTGCCAGCAGCCTTGGCCCCGGGGAGCTGTTTTTT	CASSLGPGELFF
TRBV29-1	.	TRBJ2-5	TRBD1	TGCAGCGCTGGACAGGGAGTTCCGGAGACCCAGTACTTC	CSAGQGVPETQYF
TRBV9	once	TRBJ1-4	.	TGTGCCAGCAGCGTAGGTGGGGCGAATGAAAAACTGTTTTTT	CASSVGGANEKLFF
TRBV6-5	.	TRBJ2-7	TRBD1	TGTGCCAGCAGTAAGGGGACAGCCCTCTACGAGCAGTACTTC	CASSKGTALYEQYF
TRBV9	.	TRBJ1-6	.	TGTGCCAGCAGCCCCGGACAGATAAATTCACCCCTCCACTTT	CASSPGQINSPLHF